Listed below are T cell receptor beta chains from one sample, sequenced in a study of blood T cell repertoires in COVID-19. Sequenced by immunoSEQ multiplex PCR; TCRdb stores in-frame clones only, minus some. The sample includes about 120,000 clones, around nine tenths of them seen just once. The sample consisted of peripheral blood. The source of these receptors is a human donor with active COVID-19. The donor label of this sample is uncertain. Each CDR3 is given without its conserved first and last residue. The order of the fields is J gene, V gene, CDR3 protein.

TRBJ1-1	TRBV28	ATFDPPRTEAF
TRBJ1-2	TRBV4-1	ASSQAEGGANYGYT
TRBJ2-2	TRBV5-1	ASSSHRGSTGELF
TRBJ2-5	TRBV9	ASSRRQGQETQY
TRBJ2-5	TRBV6-5	ASSYALAGVETQY
TRBJ2-7	TRBV2	ASSELGQRNYEQY
TRBJ1-1	TRBV7-9	ASQGKDYTEAF
TRBJ2-5	TRBV7-8	ASSPRSWGGEETQY
TRBJ2-1	TRBV11-3	ASSLASGGASPYNEQF
TRBJ1-6	TRBV3-1/TRBV3-2	ASSQVPGLSPLH
TRBJ1-2	TRBV6-2/TRBV6-3	ASSSPTGDYGYT
TRBJ2-5	TRBV4-1	ASSLGWQETQY
TRBJ2-2	TRBV28	ASSTGGTGELF
TRBJ2-5	TRBV20-1	SASSLAGDQETQY
TRBJ1-1	TRBV20-1	SATDRAEAF
TRBJ2-3	TRBV7-8	ASSLTVPSTDTQY
TRBJ2-1	TRBV7-2	ASSLRSGGANEQF
TRBJ1-2	TRBV28	ASGTGRTNYGYT
TRBJ2-3	TRBV29-1	SVVRDTQY
TRBJ1-2	TRBV6-2/TRBV6-3	ASSVGTPSAGYT
TRBJ1-5	TRBV6-6	ASSYSMNQPQH
TRBJ2-5	TRBV2	ASILPGTSGQETQY
TRBJ1-6	TRBV2	ASSEGRGPNSPLH
TRBJ1-1	TRBV9	ASSPTSGTEAF
TRBJ1-2	TRBV30	AWSGGRHYGYT
TRBJ2-3	TRBV5-4	ASSFASGGSTDTQY
TRBJ1-1	TRBV27	ASSLQGVGNTEAF
TRBJ2-7	TRBV7-9	ASSSGQGQSYEQY
TRBJ1-2	TRBV28	AGRTGNYGYT
TRBJ2-5	TRBV3-1/TRBV3-2	ASSQGTGSEETQY
TRBJ2-4	TRBV6-5	ASSSTGSSNIQY
TRBJ1-5	TRBV19	ASSIYPGQGNQPQH
TRBJ2-7	TRBV7-2	ASSLGGTGSLEQY
TRBJ1-2	TRBV5-4	ASSSRVGLYGYT
TRBJ1-5	TRBV19	ASNDGQERWDQPQH
TRBJ2-3	TRBV10-3	AISTTGGPPSQY
TRBJ1-2	TRBV2	ASSNTGTDYGYT